A selection of T cell receptor beta chains follows, all from one sample in a study of metastatic and nonmetastatic thyroid tumors. TCRdb reanalyzed the PCR reads with MiXCR. Here the sample spans 55,000 or so clones, over 15% being singletons. The source material was blood. These TCRs come from a female donor with papillary thyroid cancer or a benign thyroid nodule (not recorded which). Some clones in this sample may be carry-over from other donors' samples. Both conserved end residues are trimmed from each CDR3.

V,CDR3
TRBV6-5,ASSHPPDRTGDGNQPQH
TRBV14,ASSPLPGEQY
TRBV12-3/TRBV12-4,ANSLRSGGAYEQY
TRBV20-1,RATSGRAEENEQF
TRBV30,AWNRGTGTEQY
TRBV5-1,ASSPYSGTYTDTQY
TRBV2,ASSEKSPSGNTIY
TRBV6-1,ASRKLAGEVETQY
TRBV20-1,SARGRGSGAGNEQY
TRBV20-1,SALYGKGSGELF
TRBV20-1,SAVSGESSYEQY
TRBV2,ASVTGRSGGYT
TRBV7-8,ASSLGRPGQVPDTQY
TRBV20-1,SVSSGRNEQF
TRBV20-1,SSRYSSGPYEQY
TRBV20-1,SSWTGGNTGELF
TRBV27,AIKPIDSLYSNQPQH
TRBV5-1,ASRSGETLNEQF
TRBV3-1,ASSRGTSGRVGTDTQY
TRBV29-1,SVDFPNAGELF
TRBV13,ASSRRGTGNNEQF
TRBV30,AWSYRGVVQPQH
TRBV2,ASTMGPASTTFPLH
TRBV30,AFRQGITNTIY
TRBV30,AWKQGPGNTIY
TRBV28,ASSLPGGVLHYEQY
TRBV10-1,ASGPPGQYNSPPH
TRBV6-1,ASSEFLTSEF
TRBV4-2,ASSQDGTGSSYEQY
TRBV28,ASSLEVPLNTIY
TRBV5-6,ASSLRGMGGETQY
TRBV28,ASSSPGGGWTEAF
TRBV27,ASYPAGGKAYFEQF
TRBV5-1,ASSLATGNMNTEAF
TRBV5-8,ASRRGQEVTDTQY
TRBV27,ASSRTGTGSYNEQF
TRBV19,ASSQERLQYEQF
TRBV12-3/TRBV12-4,ASSPEGTGYGYT
TRBV7-8,ASSKSSAPPYEQY
TRBV2,ASRADRTHQPQH
TRBV18,ASSPRGRSLDGYT
TRBV28,ASSIRHSPLH
TRBV20-1,RARDARSTTLGVYT